The clone carrying this T cell receptor beta chain is classed as medium-sized. Its antigen remains unknown. The CDR3 covers 11 residues. Germline CDR1 reads SQVTM; CDR2 reads ANQGSEA. The V and J ends lost 8 bases and 6 bases respectively, with 11 bases between them. The data derive from a study of CD8+ T cells in alopecia areata. Study-wide results and limits: TCR sharing was clearer in mice than between patients, perhaps partly owing to patient HLA diversity. In scalp samples, resident alphabeta T cells of normal skin are also sequenced. Relative to normal scalp, lesional scalp, especially alopecia totalis/universalis, showed higher clonality.

Once RNA had been extracted, it was reverse transcribed into cDNA to act as the sequencing template. Data came from immunoSEQ multiplex PCR; TCRdb stores just in-frame clones and leaves some out. This table holds about 30,000 clones, 62% found once. Alopecia areata patients provided lesional scalp punch biopsies and peripheral blood. The sample taken for sequencing was NKG2D-high CD8+ T cells sorted from blood. The rearrangement uses TRBV29-1 and TRBJ2-1; D remains unclear. This clonotype was obtained from a human donor with alopecia areata. In nucleotides, the CDR3 is TGCAGCCGACGTCTTGGCAATGAGCAGTTCTTC. This translates into CSRRLGNEQFF.